Sequencing of this TCR beta chain was carried out in a study of T cell repertoires in cytomegalovirus infection. At the level of the study: An indication of both CMV infection and matching HLA type came from public TCR beta signatures. Study outcomes and limitations: Carriers of CMV and the relevant HLA type were discriminated by public TCR beta frequency. Ex vivo, HLA-C-restricted CMV-specific TCR beta clonotypes prevailed over the rest of the response.

The CDR3 totals 14 residues. Germline CDR1 is SGHVS and CDR2 is FQNEAQ. The V gene end was trimmed by 0 bases and the J gene end by 7 bases; junction bases not matched to a gene: 3. Each CDR3 protein is one row after TCRdb ran MiXCR on the reads. The sample lists around 350,000 distinct CDR3 sequences, roughly 20% occurring once. This clonotype was recorded at least ten times. Its antigen is unidentified. The rearrangement links TRBV7-8 to TRBJ1-2; the match to TRBD1 covers 9 bases. This receptor was identified in a human donor in good health (CMV status not recorded). Some clones in this sample may be carry-over from other donors' samples. The source material was PBMCs. The CDR3 bases are TGTGCCAGCAGCTTAGCGGGACAGGGCTTTGGCTACACCTTC. This sequence encodes CASSLAGQGFGYTF.